The 27 T cell receptor beta chains below all came from one sample that was sequenced in a study of cytomegalovirus exposure and HLA in healthy donors. This PCR relied on a set of 60 Vbeta primers and 13 Jbeta primers. The method was immunoSEQ multiplex PCR; TCRdb's version includes in-frame clones alone and lacks a portion of them. Of about 110,000 clones in the sample, approximately 82% were seen once. Sequenced input: PBMCs. The origin of the receptors is a man aged 25-45 years in good health and CMV-seropositive.

This sequence joins TRBV5-1 and TRBJ2-1, with 10 bases that match TRBD2. This CDR3 contains 15 residues. V dropped 5 bases and J dropped 5; count of bases not matched to a gene: 7. Germline values: CDR1 SGHRS, CDR2 YFSETQ. DNA of the CDR3: TGCGCCAGCAGTTCGGGACTAGCGATAGACAATGAGCAGTTCTTC. Protein product: CASSSGLAIDNEQFF.

CDR3 amino acids: CASSRGQDRTTDTQYF. The CDR3 nucleotides are TGCGCCAGCAGCCGGGGTCAGGACAGGACTACAGATACGCAGTATTTT. The gene calls are TRBV4-1 and TRBJ2-3, with 7 bases matching TRBD1. The CDR3 is 16 amino acids. Per the germline V gene, CDR1 is MGHRA and CDR2 is YSYEKL. J gave up 3 bases and V 4 bases, and 10 bases lay outside the gene matches.

This chain links TRBV30 with TRBJ2-5; TRBD2 agrees at 7 bases. The V segment lost 3 bases and the J segment 5 bases; nucleotides outside the gene matches: 12. Per germline, CDR1 GTSNPN and CDR2 SVGIG (reference sequence). The CDR3 spans 15 residues. The CDR3, as DNA: TGTGCCTGGAGGATCCCGGGGGGTTGGTGGGAGACCCAGTACTTC. It encodes CAWRIPGGWWETQYF. Full variable domain (missing parts from reference TRBV30 and TRBJ2-5): SQTIHQWPATLVQPVGSPLSLECTVEGTSNPNLYWYRQAAGRGLQLLFYSVGIGQISSEVPQNLSASRPQDRQFILSSKKLLLSDSGFYLCAWRIPGGWWETQYFGPGTRLLVL.

V and J are TRBV6-4 and TRBJ1-1; 10 bases are a match to TRBD1. This CDR3 is 15 amino acids long. V was clipped by 7 bases and J by 7 bases; unmatched bases: 12. Germline V gene data show CDR1 as MRHNA and CDR2 as SNTAGT. The CDR3 DNA is TGTGCCAGCATCCGACAGGGGGCAAGGGATGATGAAGCTTTCTTT. This translates into CASIRQGARDDEAFF.

The chain has TRBV11-3 and TRBJ2-5; 14 nucleotides align to TRBD2. The length of the CDR3 is 20 residues. V lost 3 bases, J lost 2 bases, and 14 bases stayed unmatched. Looked up from germline, CDR1 is SGHNT and CDR2 is YENEEA. This CDR3 is CASSFPRVTSGRAPQETQYF. The CDR3, as DNA: TGTGCCAGCAGCTTCCCCCGGGTGACTAGCGGGAGGGCCCCTCAAGAGACCCAGTACTTC.

The rearrangement joins TRBV15 to TRBJ2-2; D might be TRBD2 (5 bases). The CDR3 sequence is 15 residues long. V lost 0 bases and J 6 bases, leaving 11 bases between the germline ends. Germline loops: CDR1 LNHNV, CDR2 YYDKDF (reference sequence). The CDR3 loop is CATSREAGEPGELFF. CDR3 nucleotide sequence: TGTGCCACCAGCAGAGAGGCCGGGGAGCCCGGGGAGCTGTTTTTT. The full variable domain, completed using reference TRBV15 and TRBJ2-2, is DAMVIQNPRYQVTQFGKPVTLSCSQTLNHNVMYWYQQKSSQAPKLLFHYYDKDFNNEADTPDNFQSRRPNTSFCFLDIRSPGLGDTAMYLCATSREAGEPGELFFGEGSRLTVL.

The V call is TRBV4-1, the J call TRBJ1-5, with 8 bases aligning to TRBD1. The CDR3 runs 14 residues. Per the germline V gene, CDR1 is MGHRA and CDR2 is YSYEKL. Trimming at V came to 3 bases and at J to 9 bases, leaving 7 bases not matched to a gene. The CDR3 DNA reads TGCGCCAGCAGCCATCTCGGACAGGGTAGGCCCCAGCATTTT. It is translated as CASSHLGQGRPQHF.

CDR3 nucleotide sequence: TGTGCCAGCAGCTTGATCAGCCGAGGTGAAAAACTGTTTTTT. It codes for CASSLISRGEKLFF. The V call is TRBV7-6, the J call TRBJ1-4; D is undetermined. Germline assignment: CDR1 SGHVS and CDR2 FNYEAQ. V lost 3 bases and J lost 7, with 12 bases in between. The CDR3 sequence is 14 residues long.

The chain combines TRBV7-3 with TRBJ2-3; TRBD2 agrees at 8 bases. This CDR3 contains 16 residues. With 2 bases clipped from V and 2 bases from J, the junction kept 6 bases outside the gene matches. CDR1 is SGHTA, CDR2 FQGTGA, per germline. This CDR3 is CASSLYGGGLTDTQYF. DNA for the CDR3: TGTGCCAGCAGCTTATACGGGGGGGGGCTCACAGATACGCAGTATTTT.

V and J are TRBV2 and TRBJ2-5; TRBD2 matches 15 bases. V lost 6 bases and J lost 7; bases outside the gene matches: 12. The CDR3 runs 17 residues. Germline assignment: CDR1 SNHLY and CDR2 FYNNEI. This CDR3 is CASRPGGLAGGRVTQYF. CDR3 DNA: TGTGCCAGCAGGCCAGGTGGACTAGCGGGGGGGAGGGTGACCCAGTACTTC.

The chain is built from TRBV7-2 and TRBJ1-5; D is perhaps TRBD1 (5 bases). The CDR3 is made up of 13 amino acids. From germline, CDR1 is SGHTA and CDR2 FQGNSA. Trimming removed 2 bases from V and 5 bases from J, with 7 bases in between. CDR3 nucleotide sequence: TGTGCCAGCAGCTTAAGGGGCTATCAGCCCCAGCATTTT. Translating gives CASSLRGYQPQHF.

The V and J genes are TRBV7-2 and TRBJ2-2; D gene unclear. This CDR3 has 12 amino acids. Germline values: CDR1 SGHTA, CDR2 FQGNSA. Between the trimmed V and J ends, which lost 7 bases and 8 bases, there was a span of 11 bases. This CDR3 is CASTLYLGELFF. CDR3 in DNA: TGTGCCAGCACCCTTTATCTTGGGGAGCTGTTTTTT.

The chain combines TRBV5-1 with TRBJ2-1, with D unresolved. CDR3 length equals 15 residues. In germline, CDR1 is SGHRS, CDR2 YFSETQ. V was trimmed by 3 bases and J by 4 bases, leaving 14 bases between them. CDR3 in amino acids: CASSSAEIWYNEQFF. CDR3 sequence (DNA): TGCGCCAGCAGCTCCGCTGAGATCTGGTACAATGAGCAGTTCTTC.

V usage is TRBV5-1 and J usage is TRBJ2-3; 8 nucleotides line up with TRBD2. There are 14 residues in the CDR3. The junction had 6 bases not matched to a gene; V was cut back by 7 bases and J by 2 bases. The germline CDR1 and CDR2 sequences are SGHRS and YFSETQ. CDR3 nucleotides: TGCGCCAGCCAACTAGCGGCTTTCACAGATACGCAGTATTTT. This translates into CASQLAAFTDTQYF.

The chain carries TRBV6-1 and TRBJ1-1; TRBD1 is a possible D gene (6 bases). Germline assignment: CDR1 MNHNS and CDR2 SASEGT. This CDR3 has 15 amino acids. The V and J ends lost 6 bases and 3 bases respectively, with 17 bases between them. The CDR3 nucleotides are TGTGCCAGCAGCTTATTCACAGGGACCTACACTGAAGCTTTCTTT. Translation gives CASSLFTGTYTEAFF.

The rearrangement joins TRBV4-1 to TRBJ1-2; 9 bases map to TRBD1. Germline values: CDR1 MGHRA, CDR2 YSYEKL. The V and J ends lost 4 bases and 4 bases, in that order; junction bases with no gene match: 4. CDR3 length: 14 residues. This CDR3 reads CASSRTGAGYGYTF. In DNA, the CDR3 is TGCGCCAGCAGCCGGACAGGGGCCGGCTATGGCTACACCTTC.

This clone was recorded once. V usage is TRBV5-5 and J usage is TRBJ1-5; 8 bases line up with TRBD1. This CDR3 contains 15 residues. After removal of 4 bases from V and 2 bases from J, the junction contained 5 bases not matched to a gene. Germline values: CDR1 SGHKS, CDR2 YYEKEE (reference sequence). The DNA for the CDR3 is TGTGCCAGCAGCACCATGACAGGGGGCAATCAGCCCCAGCATTTT. This sequence encodes CASSTMTGGNQPQHF.

A few counts support this clone. The chain has TRBV11-2 and TRBJ2-7; D is ambiguous. The germline gives CDR1 SGHAT, CDR2 FQNNGV. There are 11 residues in the CDR3. Trimming removed 5 bases from V and 7 bases from J, with 9 bases in between. The CDR3 nucleotides are TGTGCCAGCAGCAACGGTTGGGAGCAGTACTTC. This codes for CASSNGWEQYF.

The chain has TRBV6-1 and TRBJ2-7; D not resolved. This CDR3 comprises 12 residues. The germline gives CDR1 MNHNS, CDR2 SASEGT. V lost 10 bases and J 3 bases, leaving 13 bases between the germline ends. The CDR3 sequence: CATLNSNYEQYF. For the CDR3, the DNA is TGTGCCACCCTGAACTCGAACTACGAGCAGTACTTC.

This clone has just a few counts. This chain uses TRBV5-1 with TRBJ2-2, with 8 bases matching TRBD2. Germline CDR1 and CDR2: SGHRS and YFSETQ. Trimming at V came to 0 bases and at J to 5 bases, leaving 9 bases not matched to a gene. The CDR3 spans 17 residues. The chain's CDR3 is CASSLAPAGGLTGELFF. The DNA for the CDR3 is TGCGCCAGCAGCTTGGCCCCCGCGGGAGGCCTTACCGGGGAGCTGTTTTTT.

The chain links TRBV5-1 to TRBJ2-3; 9 nucleotides line up with TRBD1. The CDR3 has 16 residues. V lost 3 bases to trimming and J lost 0 bases; unmatched junction nucleotides: 5. The germline V gene has CDR1 SGHRS and CDR2 YFSETQ. CDR3 nucleotides: TGCGCCAGCAGCTGGACAGGGGCCGGGAGCACAGATACGCAGTATTTT. The encoded protein is CASSWTGAGSTDTQYF.

V gene TRBV7-3 combines with J gene TRBJ2-6, with D maybe TRBD1 (5 bases). Trimming removed 3 bases at V and 0 bases at J, with 6 bases between. The V gene's germline CDR1 is SGHTA and CDR2 FQGTGA. This CDR3 is 15 amino acids long. The CDR3 loop reads CASSFQGSGANVLTF. As DNA, the CDR3 is TGTGCCAGCAGCTTTCAGGGCTCTGGGGCCAACGTCCTGACTTTC.

The V call is TRBV18, the J call TRBJ2-6; 7 nucleotides line up with TRBD2. CDR1 is KGHSH and CDR2 is LQKENI in the germline V gene. After removal of 3 bases from V and 4 bases from J, the junction contained 15 bases not matched to a gene. The CDR3 length is 19 residues. CDR3 loop: CASSPGAISGANGANVLTF. DNA for the CDR3: TGTGCCAGCTCACCGGGTGCGATCAGCGGGGCTAACGGGGCCAACGTCCTGACTTTC.

The CDR3 protein is CASSPGVLSTDTQYF. The DNA for the CDR3 is TGTGCCAGCAGTCCAGGGGTTCTGAGCACAGATACGCAGTATTTT. This sequence joins TRBV6-5 and TRBJ2-3; D is possibly TRBD1 (6 bases). Trimming shortened V by 5 bases and J by 0 bases, and 12 bases separated the two germline ends. This CDR3 has 15 amino acids. Germline V gene data show CDR1 as MNHEY and CDR2 as SVGAGI.

The sample holds one count of this clone. The chain has TRBV5-6 and TRBJ2-7, with D possibly TRBD1 on 5 matching bases. CDR3 length: 15 amino acids. V was clipped by 0 bases and J by 5 bases, with 15 bases between them. Germline-derived CDR1 and CDR2 are SGHDT and YYEEEE. The CDR3 loop reads CASSLGAGALDEQYV. In nucleotides, the CDR3 is TGTGCCAGCAGCTTGGGGGCTGGGGCCCTCGACGAGCAGTACGTC.

The rearrangement uses TRBV6-1 and TRBJ2-7; 8 nucleotides line up with TRBD1. This CDR3 contains 15 residues. Germline CDR1 is MNHNS and CDR2 is SASEGT. The V gene end was trimmed by 5 bases and the J gene end by 3 bases; junction bases not matched to a gene: 9. The CDR3 nucleotides are TGTGCCAGCAGTCCATGGACAGGGCATGTCTACGAGCAGTACTTC. Translating gives CASSPWTGHVYEQYF.

This clone has a single count. The gene calls are TRBV7-9 and TRBJ1-1; tentatively, D is TRBD1 (5 bases). The CDR3 covers 13 residues. The ends were cut back, 5 bases at V and 7 bases at J, with 14 bases in the middle. Germline assignment: CDR1 SEHNR and CDR2 FQNEAQ (reference sequence). The DNA of the CDR3 is TGTGCCAGCAGCCCCAGGGTGGGGATTGAAGCTTTCTTT. This gives the protein CASSPRVGIEAFF.